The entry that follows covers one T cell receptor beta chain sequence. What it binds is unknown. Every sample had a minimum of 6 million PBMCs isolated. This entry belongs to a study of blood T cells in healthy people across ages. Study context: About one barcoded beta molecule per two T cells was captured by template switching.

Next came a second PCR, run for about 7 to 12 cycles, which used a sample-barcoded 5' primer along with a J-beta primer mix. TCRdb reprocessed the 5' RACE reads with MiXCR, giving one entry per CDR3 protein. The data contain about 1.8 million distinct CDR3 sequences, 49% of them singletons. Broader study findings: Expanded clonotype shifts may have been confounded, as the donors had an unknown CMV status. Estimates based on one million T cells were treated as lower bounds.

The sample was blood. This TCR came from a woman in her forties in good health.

The CDR3 DNA sequence: TGTGCCACCTCGGGGGGGAGCTCCTACGAGCAGTACTTC. Amino acid sequence: CATSGGSSYEQYF. This sequence joins TRBV6-5 and TRBJ2-7, with TRBD2 matching over 8 bases. CDR1 and CDR2 (germline): MNHEY, SVGAGI. CDR3 length: 13 residues. The ends lost 10 bases at V and 0 bases at J; junction bases unmatched: 5.